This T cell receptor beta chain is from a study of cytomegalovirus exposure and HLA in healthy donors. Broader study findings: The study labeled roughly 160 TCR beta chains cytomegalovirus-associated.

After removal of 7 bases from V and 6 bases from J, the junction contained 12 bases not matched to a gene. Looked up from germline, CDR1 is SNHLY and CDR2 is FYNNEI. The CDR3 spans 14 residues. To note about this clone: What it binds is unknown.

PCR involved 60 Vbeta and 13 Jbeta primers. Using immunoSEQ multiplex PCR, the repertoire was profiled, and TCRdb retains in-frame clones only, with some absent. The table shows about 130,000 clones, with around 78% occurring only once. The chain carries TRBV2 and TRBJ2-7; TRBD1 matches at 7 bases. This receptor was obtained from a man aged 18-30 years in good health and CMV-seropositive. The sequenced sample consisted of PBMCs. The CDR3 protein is CASNRQGGASEQYF. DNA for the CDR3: TGTGCCAGCAACAGACAGGGTGGGGCATCCGAGCAGTACTTC.